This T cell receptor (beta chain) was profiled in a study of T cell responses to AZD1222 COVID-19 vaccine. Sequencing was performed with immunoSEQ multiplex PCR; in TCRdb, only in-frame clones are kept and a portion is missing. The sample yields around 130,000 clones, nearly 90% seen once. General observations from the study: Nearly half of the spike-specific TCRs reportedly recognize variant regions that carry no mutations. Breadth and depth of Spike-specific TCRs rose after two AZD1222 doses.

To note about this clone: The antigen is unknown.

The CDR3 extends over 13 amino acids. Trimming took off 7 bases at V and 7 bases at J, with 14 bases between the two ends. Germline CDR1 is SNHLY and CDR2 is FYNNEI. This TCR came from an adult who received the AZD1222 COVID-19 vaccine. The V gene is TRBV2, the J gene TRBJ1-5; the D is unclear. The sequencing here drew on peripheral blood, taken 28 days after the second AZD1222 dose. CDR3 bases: TGTGCCAGCACCCCGGGAATTGGACAGCCCCAGCATTTT. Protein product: CASTPGIGQPQHF.